The clone carrying this TCR beta chain was recorded a few times. These data originate in a study of blood T cell repertoires in COVID-19. On the study more broadly: Sites in the United States, Italy and Spain provided acute and convalescent COVID-19 samples. In each case, the material was cDNA or gDNA derived from T cells, B-cell-depleted T cells, or PBMCs.

As originally analysed: Estimation of nucleated cell counts relied on the amplification of reference gene primers. Using immunoSEQ multiplex PCR, the repertoire was profiled, and TCRdb retains in-frame clones only, with some absent. The V and J calls and clone size come from that table; D and trimming were worked out from the DNA. The sample lists just over 300,000 clones; around 87% were seen once. The CDR3 runs 14 residues. Trimming removed 3 bases from V and 4 bases from J, with 13 bases in between. Germline loops: CDR1 SNHLY, CDR2 FYNNEI. This sequence joins TRBV2 and TRBJ2-7, with TRBD1 as a possible D gene (6 bases). The sequence was obtained from a man aged 18-30 years with active or convalescent COVID-19. Sample: peripheral blood. This chain's CDR3 is CASSEGRGRYEQYF. DNA of the CDR3: TGTGCCAGCAGTGAGGGCAGGGGACGTTACGAGCAGTACTTC.